This TCR beta chain was found in a study of patients with pleural tuberculosis. The V and J ends lost 4 bases and 0 bases respectively, with 7 bases between them. Germline CDR1 and CDR2: SNHLY and FYNNEI. The CDR3 is 14 residues long. TCRdb re-called the reads through MiXCR, storing one row per CDR3 protein. The table shows around 49,000 distinct CDR3 sequences, with about 7.3% occurring only once. The receptor comes from a human donor with pleural tuberculosis. The chain has TRBV2 and TRBJ1-5; D perhaps matches TRBD1 (5 bases). The CDR3 loop is CASSGGVSNQPQHF. The CDR3 nucleotides are TGTGCCAGCAGTGGGGGGGTTAGCAATCAGCCCCAGCATTTT.